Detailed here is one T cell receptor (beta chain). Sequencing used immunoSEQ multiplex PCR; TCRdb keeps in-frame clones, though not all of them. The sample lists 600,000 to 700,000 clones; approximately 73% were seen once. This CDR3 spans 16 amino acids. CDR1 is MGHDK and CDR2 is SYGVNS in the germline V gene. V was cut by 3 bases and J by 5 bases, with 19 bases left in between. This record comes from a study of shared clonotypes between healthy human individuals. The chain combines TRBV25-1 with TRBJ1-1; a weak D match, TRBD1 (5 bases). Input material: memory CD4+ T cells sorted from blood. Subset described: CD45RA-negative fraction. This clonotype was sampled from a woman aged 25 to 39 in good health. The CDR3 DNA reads TGTGCCAGCAGTGAGTCCACCTACGAGGGGAGGACTGAAGCTTTCTTT. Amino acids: CASSESTYEGRTEAFF.